The subject of this entry is one TCR beta chain. What antigen it recognizes has not been identified. It has no much larger one-base neighbor in the sample; base qualities were not kept. This record comes from a study of PD-L1 blockade in urothelial cancer (dated by TCRdb to the late 2010s). With regard to the full study: Therapy was started at some point between 2012 and 2014 for all patients, and atezolizumab 1,200 mg was administered intravenously every 3 weeks. Around 29 patients had pretreatment blood TCR-seq, roughly 25 had at least one posttreatment blood collection, and roughly 25 had tumor TCR-seq. Durable clinical benefit was achieved by nine patients but not by the remaining 20. About 85% of the 29 patients were males with bladder-origin urothelial cancer, and about 65% of the roughly 30 reported a prior smoking history. Blood samples were analyzed at two time points: 3 weeks after treatment start (second dose) and 6 weeks after treatment start. Pretreatment tumor samples, along with matched peripheral blood collected serially before and after atezolizumab treatment, underwent TCR sequencing. Blood samples yielded a median of roughly 150,000 T cells and around 80,000 unique TCRs, with median clonality 0.080. Patients had an ECOG performance status of 0 or 1 and had received between 0 and 3 prior chemotherapy regimens. In the same patients who had TCR sequencing, pretreatment tumors also underwent whole exome sequencing and RNA sequencing. Progression-free survival longer than 6 months counted as durable clinical benefit, and TCR features were additionally tested against both progression-free and overall survival. The study was an exploratory multi-omic analysis of somatic, immune and clinical correlates of response to PD-L1 blockade with atezolizumab in urothelial cancer.

Study-level results and caveats: Small sample size (n ≈ 27) and many exploratory analyses mean the results are intended to be hypothesis-generating. Improved progression-free and overall survival was found to be associated with pretreatment peripheral blood TCR clonality below the median. At 3 weeks after the start of treatment, tumor-associated TCR clones in peripheral blood had expanded more in patients with durable benefit (n of about 20, p = 0.022).

In the paper's terms, the time point label means: peripheral blood 6 weeks after treatment start. The cohort included 25 to 30 patients with locally advanced or metastatic urothelial carcinoma who were treated at Memorial Sloan Kettering on a trial protocol. Peripheral blood mononuclear cells were collected pretreatment and during treatment, at between 1 and 8 total time points per patient. The Qiagen DNeasy Blood extraction kit was used to purify genomic DNA from total PBMCs and tumor samples. PBMCs were collected pretreatment and during treatment, and were isolated and stored as previously described. Synthetic TCR analog templates were spiked into each PCR to estimate absolute template abundance from read counts. The immunoSEQ assay used bias-controlled V and J gene primers to amplify TCRbeta CDR3 regions from genomic DNA. Sequencing of rearranged TCRbeta segments was performed at approximately 20X coverage. The original methods were these. Clustering was used to correct sequencing errors, and CDR3s were annotated against IMGT so that V, D and J genes could be assigned. Only productive TCRbeta rearrangements were used in downstream analyses, excluding out-of-frame or stop-codon sequences. Clonality was calculated as one minus the Shannon entropy normalized by the log of the number of unique productive sequences. Fisher's exact test with Benjamini-Hochberg correction, at a threshold of adjusted p below 0.01, was used to find clones that differed between time points or between blood and tumor. This immuneACCESS table, as held by TCRdb, lists in-frame sequences with V and J called but not all clones. Of the missing ones, under half trace to an unresolved V gene in checked studies; the others have no known cause. D and trimming come from the DNA, and the V and J calls and clone size come from that table. This sample gives tens of thousands of clones in total; around 90% of them show up just once. The top ten constitute around 6.7% of the sample.

Material: PBMCs, obtained around atezolizumab (anti-PD-L1) treatment. The sequence was collected from a man in his 70s with urothelial cancer.

The CDR3 here reads CASRSGTGGYHEQFF. The nucleotides read TGTGCCAGCAGATCCGGGACAGGGGGCTATCATGAGCAGTTCTTC. The rearrangement joined TRBV5-8 to TRBJ2-1; TRBD1 matches 12 bases in the middle. For this chain, trimming is 5 bases at the V end and 8 bases at the J end, and the number of junction bases without a gene match is 8. The CDR3 numbers 15 residues from cysteine through phenylalanine. Just the 45-base CDR3 DNA is kept, in frame starting at base 1. CDR1 and CDR2 were assigned from the germline V gene as SGHTS and YDEGEE.